This record looks at one T cell receptor (beta chain) sequence and its context. Its antigen remains unknown. The TCR libraries each used total RNA (approximately 4,000 ng per library). TCRdb re-called the 5' RACE reads, yielding one record per CDR3 amino acid sequence without DNA. The sample shows some 450,000 distinct CDR3 sequences, and 2.4% sits with its ten largest clones. This record comes from a study of monozygotic twins with inflammatory bowel disease. The study, taken as a whole, reports: Healthy co-twins had higher TCRbeta inverse Simpson diversity than their IBD twins. Clonotype overlap with others was lower in IBD patients than in healthy twins, a difference that was greatest with disease activity.

The sequenced material came from blood. This receptor was taken from a human donor with ulcerative colitis or Crohn's disease, or a healthy co-twin of an affected twin (not recorded which).

This CDR3 reads CSAGKDYPDTQYF. V and J are TRBV20-1 and TRBJ2-3; the D call of TRBD2 rests on TCRdb alone, since no DNA is present to check it. From germline, CDR1 is DFQATT and CDR2 SNEGSKA (reference sequence). This CDR3 contains 13 residues.